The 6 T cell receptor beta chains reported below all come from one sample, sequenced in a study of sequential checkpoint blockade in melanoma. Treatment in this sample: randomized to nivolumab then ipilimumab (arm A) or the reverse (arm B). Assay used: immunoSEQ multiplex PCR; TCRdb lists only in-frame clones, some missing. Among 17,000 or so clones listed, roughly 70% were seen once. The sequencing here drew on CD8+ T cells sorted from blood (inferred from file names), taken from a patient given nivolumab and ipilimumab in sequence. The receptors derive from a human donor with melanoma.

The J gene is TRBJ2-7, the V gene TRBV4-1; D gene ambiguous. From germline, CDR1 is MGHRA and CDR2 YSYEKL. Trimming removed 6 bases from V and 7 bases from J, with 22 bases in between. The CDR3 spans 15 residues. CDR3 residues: CASRGIASASVEQYF. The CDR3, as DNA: TGCGCCAGCAGGGGTATTGCGAGCGCGTCGGTGGAGCAGTACTTC.

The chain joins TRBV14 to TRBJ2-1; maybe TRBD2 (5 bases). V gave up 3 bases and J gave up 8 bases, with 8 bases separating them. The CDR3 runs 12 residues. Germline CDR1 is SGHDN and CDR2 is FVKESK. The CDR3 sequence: CASSHVGDEQFF. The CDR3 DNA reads TGTGCCAGCAGCCATGTCGGGGATGAGCAGTTCTTC.

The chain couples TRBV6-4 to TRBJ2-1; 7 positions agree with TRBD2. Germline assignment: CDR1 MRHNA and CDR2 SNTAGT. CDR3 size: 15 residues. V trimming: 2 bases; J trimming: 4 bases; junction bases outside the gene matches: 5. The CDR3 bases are TGTGCCAGCAGTGACGGTCTAGCGGCTTACAATGAGCAGTTCTTC. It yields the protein CASSDGLAAYNEQFF.

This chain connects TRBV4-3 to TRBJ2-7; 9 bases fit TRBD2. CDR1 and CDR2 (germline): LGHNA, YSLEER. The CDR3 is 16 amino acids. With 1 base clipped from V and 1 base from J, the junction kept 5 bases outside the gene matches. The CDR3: CASSQVGTSQSYEQYF. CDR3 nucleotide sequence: TGCGCCAGCAGCCAAGTTGGGACTAGCCAATCCTACGAGCAGTACTTC.

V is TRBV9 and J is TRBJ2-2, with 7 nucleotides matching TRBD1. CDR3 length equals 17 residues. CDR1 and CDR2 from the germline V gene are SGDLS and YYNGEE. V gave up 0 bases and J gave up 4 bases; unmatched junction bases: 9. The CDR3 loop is CASSVEEGAIITGELFF. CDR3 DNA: TGTGCCAGCAGCGTAGAAGAGGGGGCGATCATCACCGGGGAGCTGTTTTTT.

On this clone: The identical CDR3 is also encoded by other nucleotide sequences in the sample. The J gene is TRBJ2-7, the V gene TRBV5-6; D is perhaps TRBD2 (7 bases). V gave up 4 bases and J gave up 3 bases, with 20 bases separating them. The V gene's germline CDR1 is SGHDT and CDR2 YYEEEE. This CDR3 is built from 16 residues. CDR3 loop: CASSGLGGGRFYEQYF. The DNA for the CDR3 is TGTGCCAGCAGCGGACTAGGGGGAGGCAGGTTCTACGAGCAGTACTTC.